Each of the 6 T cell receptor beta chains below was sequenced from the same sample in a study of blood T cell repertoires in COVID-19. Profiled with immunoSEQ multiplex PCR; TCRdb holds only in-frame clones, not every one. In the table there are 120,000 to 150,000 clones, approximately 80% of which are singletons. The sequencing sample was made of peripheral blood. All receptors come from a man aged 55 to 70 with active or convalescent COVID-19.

The CDR3 is CASRSPRLSTYEQYF. The CDR3 DNA follows: TGTGCCAGCAGATCTCCAAGACTTAGTACCTACGAGCAGTACTTC. The V call is TRBV28, the J call TRBJ2-7; D is uncertain. CDR1 and CDR2 from the germline V gene are MDHEN and SYDVKM. V lost 6 bases and J lost 2, with 17 bases in between. The length of the CDR3 is 15 residues.

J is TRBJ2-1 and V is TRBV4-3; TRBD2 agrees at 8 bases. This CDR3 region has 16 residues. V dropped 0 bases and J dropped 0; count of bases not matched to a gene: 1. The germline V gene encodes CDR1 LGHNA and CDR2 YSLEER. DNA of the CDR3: TGCGCCAGCAGCCAAGAAGCGGGAGTCTCCTACAATGAGCAGTTCTTC. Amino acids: CASSQEAGVSYNEQFF.

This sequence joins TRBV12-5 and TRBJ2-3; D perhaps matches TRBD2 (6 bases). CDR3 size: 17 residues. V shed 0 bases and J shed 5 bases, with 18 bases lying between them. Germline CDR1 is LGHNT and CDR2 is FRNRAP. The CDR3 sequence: CASGLVYGTAERDTQYF. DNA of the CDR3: TGTGCTAGTGGTTTGGTGTACGGGACTGCAGAGCGAGATACGCAGTATTTT.

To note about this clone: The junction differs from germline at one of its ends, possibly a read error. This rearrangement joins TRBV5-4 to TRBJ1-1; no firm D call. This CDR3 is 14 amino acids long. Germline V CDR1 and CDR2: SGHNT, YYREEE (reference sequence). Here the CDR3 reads CASSFPTAPVFPVF. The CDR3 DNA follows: TGTGCCAGCAGCTTCCCCACCGCCCCGGTATTCCCCGTATTT.

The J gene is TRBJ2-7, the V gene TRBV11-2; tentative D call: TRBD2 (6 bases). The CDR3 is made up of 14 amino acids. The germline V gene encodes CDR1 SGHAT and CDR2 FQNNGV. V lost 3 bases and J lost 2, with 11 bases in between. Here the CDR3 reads CASSLTRIPYEQYF. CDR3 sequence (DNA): TGTGCCAGCAGCTTGACTAGGATCCCCTACGAGCAGTACTTC. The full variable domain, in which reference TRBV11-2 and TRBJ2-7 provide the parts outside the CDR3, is EAGVAQSPRYKIIEKRQSVAFWCNPISGHATLYWYQQILGQGPKLLIQFQNNGVVDDSQLPKDRFSAERLKGVDSTLKIQPAKLEDSAVYLCASSLTRIPYEQYFGPGTRLTVT.

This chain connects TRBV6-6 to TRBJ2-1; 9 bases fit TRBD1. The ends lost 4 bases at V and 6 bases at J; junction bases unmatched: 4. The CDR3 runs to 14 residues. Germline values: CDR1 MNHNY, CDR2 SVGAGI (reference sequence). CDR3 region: CASSLGQGINEQFF. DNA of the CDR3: TGTGCCAGCAGTTTGGGACAGGGTATCAATGAGCAGTTCTTC.